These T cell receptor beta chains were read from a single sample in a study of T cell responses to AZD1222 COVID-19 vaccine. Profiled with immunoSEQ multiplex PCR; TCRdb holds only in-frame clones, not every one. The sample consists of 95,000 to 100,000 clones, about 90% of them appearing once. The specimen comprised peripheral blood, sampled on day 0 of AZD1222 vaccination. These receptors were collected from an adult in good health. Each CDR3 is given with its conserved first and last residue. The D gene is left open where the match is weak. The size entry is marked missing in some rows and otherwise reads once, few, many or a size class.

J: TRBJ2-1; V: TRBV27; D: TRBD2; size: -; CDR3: CASSPLAGTYNEQFF; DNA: TGTGCCAGCAGTCCGCTAGCGGGAACCTACAATGAGCAGTTCTTC
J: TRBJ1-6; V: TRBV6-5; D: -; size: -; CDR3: CASSYGDSPLHF; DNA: TGTGCCAGCAGTTACGGGGATTCACCCCTCCACTTT
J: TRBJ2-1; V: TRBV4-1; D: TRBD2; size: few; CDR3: CASSPRKTSGNNEQFF; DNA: TGCGCCAGCAGCCCCAGGAAAACTAGCGGAAACAATGAGCAGTTCTTC
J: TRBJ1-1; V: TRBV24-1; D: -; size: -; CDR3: CATSLWNTEAFF; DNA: TGTGCCACCAGTTTGTGGAACACTGAAGCTTTCTTT
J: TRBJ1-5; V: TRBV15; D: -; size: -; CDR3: CATSRDRGNQPQHF; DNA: TGTGCCACCAGCAGAGATCGGGGTAATCAGCCCCAGCATTTT
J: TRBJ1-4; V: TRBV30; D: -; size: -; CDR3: CAWSKDSDEKLFF; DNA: TGTGCCTGGAGTAAGGACAGTGACGAAAAACTGTTTTTT
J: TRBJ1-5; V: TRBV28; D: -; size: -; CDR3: CASSLGRFSNQPQHF; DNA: TGTGCCAGCAGTTTAGGGCGGTTTAGCAATCAGCCCCAGCATTTT
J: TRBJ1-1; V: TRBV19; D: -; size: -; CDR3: CASRDGNTEAFF; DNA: TGTGCCAGCCGGGACGGGAACACTGAAGCTTTCTTT
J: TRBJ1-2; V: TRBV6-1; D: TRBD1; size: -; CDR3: CASSEALRGGSRGYTF; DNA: TGTGCCAGCAGTGAAGCGCTTCGAGGGGGCTCTCGAGGCTACACCTTC
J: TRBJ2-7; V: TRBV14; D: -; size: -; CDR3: CASSLRESLLEQYF; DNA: TGTGCCAGCAGCCTCCGGGAGTCCCTCCTCGAGCAGTACTTC
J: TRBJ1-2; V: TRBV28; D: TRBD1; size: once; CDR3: CASRRDSSDGYTF; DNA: TGTGCCAGCAGAAGGGACAGCTCGGATGGCTACACCTTC
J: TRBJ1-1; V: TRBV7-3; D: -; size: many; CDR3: CASSSGPNTEAFF; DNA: TGTGCCAGCAGTTCGGGGCCGAACACTGAAGCTTTCTTT
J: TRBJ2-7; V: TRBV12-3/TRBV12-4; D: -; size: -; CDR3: CASSVRLHEQYF; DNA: TGTGCCAGCAGTGTTAGGTTACACGAGCAGTACTTC
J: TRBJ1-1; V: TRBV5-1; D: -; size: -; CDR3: CASTLGGPPDEAFF; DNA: TGCGCCAGCACCCTGGGGGGCCCCCCCGATGAAGCTTTCTTT
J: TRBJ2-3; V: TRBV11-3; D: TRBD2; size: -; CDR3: CASSTGTSGTTDTQYF; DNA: TGTGCCAGCAGCACCGGGACTAGCGGGACCACAGATACGCAGTATTTT
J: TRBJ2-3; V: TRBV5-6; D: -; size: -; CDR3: CASTSWRGSTDTQYF; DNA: TGTGCCAGCACCTCCTGGAGGGGGAGCACAGATACGCAGTATTTT
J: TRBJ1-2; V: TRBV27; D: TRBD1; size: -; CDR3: CASSLYSWGGQGFGYTF; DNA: TGTGCCAGCAGTTTATATTCTTGGGGTGGACAGGGGTTTGGCTACACCTTC
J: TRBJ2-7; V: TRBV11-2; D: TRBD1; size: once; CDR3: CASSLAGQGLSYEQYF; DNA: TGTGCCAGCAGCTTAGCGGGACAGGGGCTCTCCTACGAGCAGTACTTC
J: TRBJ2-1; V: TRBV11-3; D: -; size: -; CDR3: CASSQGPLSGSYNEQFF; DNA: TGTGCCAGCAGCCAGGGGCCTTTAAGCGGCTCCTACAATGAGCAGTTCTTC
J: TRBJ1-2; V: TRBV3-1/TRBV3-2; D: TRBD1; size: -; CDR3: CASSQRQGRGYTF; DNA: TGTGCCAGCAGCCAGCGACAGGGGAGAGGCTACACCTTC
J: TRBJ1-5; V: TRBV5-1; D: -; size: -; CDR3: CASSLGGQSNQPQHF; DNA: TGCGCCAGCAGCTTGGGCGGACAGTCCAATCAGCCCCAGCATTTT
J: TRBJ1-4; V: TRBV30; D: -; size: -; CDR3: CAWSRRGETSEKLFF; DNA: TGTGCCTGGAGTCGGAGGGGGGAAACGAGTGAAAAACTGTTTTTT
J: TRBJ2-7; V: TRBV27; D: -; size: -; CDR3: CATKGPRSSYEQYF; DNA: TGTGCCACCAAGGGACCGCGAAGCTCCTACGAGCAGTACTTC
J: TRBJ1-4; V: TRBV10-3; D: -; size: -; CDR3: CAISERVEKLFF; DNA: TGTGCCATCAGTGAAAGGGTGGAAAAACTGTTTTTT
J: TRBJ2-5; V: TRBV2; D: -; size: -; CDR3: CASSVRRQQETQYF; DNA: TGTGCCAGCAGTGTTAGACGACAACAAGAGACCCAGTACTTC
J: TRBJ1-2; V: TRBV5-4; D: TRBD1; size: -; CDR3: CASSLGQGDDYGYTF; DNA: TGTGCCAGCAGCTTGGGTCAGGGGGACGACTATGGCTACACCTTC
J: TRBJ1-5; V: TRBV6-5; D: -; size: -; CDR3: CASNLEGTNQPQHF; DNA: TGTGCCAGCAACCTAGAGGGGACCAATCAGCCCCAGCATTTT
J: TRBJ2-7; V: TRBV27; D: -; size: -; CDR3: CASSLRGLLYEQYF; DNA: TGTGCCAGCAGTTTGAGGGGTTTGCTCTACGAGCAGTACTTC
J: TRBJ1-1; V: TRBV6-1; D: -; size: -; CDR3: CASSENEANTEAFF; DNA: TGTGCCAGCAGTGAAAATGAGGCGAACACTGAAGCTTTCTTT
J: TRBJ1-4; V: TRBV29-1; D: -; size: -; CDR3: CSVEDPRTATNEKLFF; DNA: TGCAGCGTTGAAGATCCGAGGACTGCAACTAATGAAAAACTGTTTTTT
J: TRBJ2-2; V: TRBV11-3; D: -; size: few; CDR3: CASSLGPTGELFF; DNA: TGTGCCAGCAGCTTAGGTCCCACCGGGGAGCTGTTTTTT
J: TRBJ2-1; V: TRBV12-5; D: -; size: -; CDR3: CASGSHRDHEQFF; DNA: TGTGCTAGTGGTTCCCACAGGGACCATGAGCAGTTCTTC
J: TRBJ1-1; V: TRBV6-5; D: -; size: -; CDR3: CASSYDSDVNTEAFF; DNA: TGTGCCAGCAGTTACGACAGCGACGTGAACACTGAAGCTTTCTTT
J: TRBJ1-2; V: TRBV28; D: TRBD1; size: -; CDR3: CASSLWVGTEGYTF; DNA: TGTGCCAGCAGTTTATGGGTGGGGACAGAAGGCTACACCTTC
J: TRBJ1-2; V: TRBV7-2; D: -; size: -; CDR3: CASSLSPGSEGYTF; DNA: TGTGCCAGCAGCTTATCCCCAGGGTCAGAAGGCTACACCTTC
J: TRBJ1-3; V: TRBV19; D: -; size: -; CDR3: CASSGQTGNTIYF; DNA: TGTGCCAGTAGTGGACAGACTGGAAACACCATATATTTT